Described below is a single T cell receptor beta chain sequence and its context. This specimen comes from a study of T cells in Graves' hyperthyroidism and ophthalmopathy. At the level of the study: Before treatment of any kind, peripheral blood was taken at initial diagnosis.

Patients affected by ophthalmopathy presented a Clinical Activity Score of at least 3, a NOSPECS grade of at least 4, and disease duration below 3 months. Exclusion criteria comprised uncontrolled infection, other autoimmune disease, pregnancy or lactation. This sample holds PBMCs from approximately 10 ml fresh peripheral blood. TCR beta CDR3 region amplification was performed from RNA transcripts. First-round RT-PCR with HTBI primers amplified the TCR CDR3 region. One entry per CDR3 protein results from TCRdb running MiXCR on the multiplex PCR reads. This sample carries hundreds of thousands of distinct CDR3 sequences, 15% to 20% of them seen once, and the ten largest clones take roughly 3.4%. Germline CDR1 is SGDLS and CDR2 is YYNGEE. With V trimmed by 3 bases and J by 8 bases, 11 bases remained unmatched. The CDR3 is made up of 15 amino acids.

The genes are TRBV9 and TRBJ2-3, with 8 bases fitting TRBD1. The sequencing input was blood. The receptor was isolated from a woman aged 35 to 49 with Graves' ophthalmopathy. The CDR3 loop is CASSAQQGVGATQYF. DNA for the CDR3: TGTGCCAGCAGCGCCCAACAGGGGGTTGGGGCTACGCAGTATTTT.